This record covers a single T cell receptor (beta chain). Its antigen is still unknown. The sample is drawn from a study of post-analysis software for immune sequencing data. Turning to the study itself: Patients with relapsing-remitting, secondary progressive and progressive-relapsing multiple sclerosis courses were all represented. The study's findings and limits: Pronounced co-clustering by F measure was evident among identically batched samples. Comparison with controls showed significantly lower normalized Chao1 diversity in multiple sclerosis patients.

Unique-molecular-identifier-tagged TCR beta cDNA libraries were used. It was from roughly 1 to 10 million T cells that around 500,000 cDNA molecules came. TCRdb reprocessed the PCR reads via MiXCR and lists one record per CDR3 protein. The data show some 800,000 distinct CDR3 sequences, roughly 46% seen once. This receptor was taken from a girl aged 10 to 17 with multiple sclerosis. Material: blood.

CDR3 region: CASSQVGTGGPLGTDTQYF. CDR3 DNA: TGTGCCAGCAGCCAAGTCGGGACGGGAGGGCCCCTAGGCACAGATACGCAGTATTTT. The gene calls are TRBV3-1 and TRBJ2-3, with 8 bases that match TRBD2. Germline loops: CDR1 LGHDT, CDR2 YNNKEL (reference sequence). Trimming at V came to 1 base and at J to 1 base, leaving 13 bases not matched to a gene. CDR3 length equals 19 residues.